This T cell receptor beta chain was recovered during a study of identical twins. Broader study findings: The models systematically underestimated how much out-of-frame TCR alpha was shared in monozygotic twins. Partial confounding of zero-insertion analyses by invariant MAIT and iNKT cells was possible.

In TCRdb, the 5' RACE reads were re-called with MiXCR into one record per CDR3 protein. The table has 1.5 million to 2 million distinct CDR3 sequences, more than 30% seen once. The CDR3 contains 14 residues. V was trimmed by 5 bases and J by 0 bases, leaving 11 bases between them. CDR1 DFQATT and CDR2 SNEGSKA come from the germline V gene (reference sequence). Of note for this clonotype: Its antigen remains unidentified.

Only healthy Caucasians were enrolled as donors. V and J are TRBV20-1 and TRBJ2-4; D remains ambiguous. What was sequenced was cord blood. The TCR sequence derives from a newborn girl in good health. The CDR3 loop is CSAQASIAKNIQYF. In nucleotides, the CDR3 is TGCAGTGCTCAGGCGAGCATAGCCAAAAACATTCAGTACTTC.